A selection of T cell receptor beta chains follows, all from one sample in a study of shared clonotypes between healthy human individuals. Data came from immunoSEQ multiplex PCR; TCRdb stores just in-frame clones and leaves some out. The table records about 2.4 million clones, 80% to 95% of them present only once. Sequencing used naive CD4+ T cells from PBMCs. These receptors all stem from a man aged 18 to 30 in good health. Some clones in this sample may be carry-over from other donors' samples. Each CDR3 is given with its conserved first and last residue. A D gene is named only where the DNA matches it firmly. Only part of the rows carry a size: once, few, many, or a class if the clone is expanded.

DNA: TGCGCCAGCAGCTTCGAACGCCTACGCGTGAATACTGAAGCTTTCTTT
CDR3: CASSFERLRVNTEAFF
J: TRBJ1-1
size: .
D: .
V: TRBV5-1

DNA: TGTGCCAGCAGCTTCGGGACAGGGGGCGAGCAGTACTTC
CDR3: CASSFGTGGEQYF
J: TRBJ2-7
size: .
D: TRBD1
V: TRBV7-6

DNA: TGTGCAGTGCTCCGGCAGACGAACTCCCGGACCGGGGAGCTGTTTTTT
CDR3: CAVLRQTNSRTGELFF
J: TRBJ2-2
size: .
D: .
V: TRBV7-9

DNA: TGTGCCAGCAGCGTATTTATGGCGTCCGGGGAGCTGTTTTTT
CDR3: CASSVFMASGELFF
J: TRBJ2-2
size: .
D: .
V: TRBV9

DNA: TGTGCCAGCATCCGCGCCGGACAGTCCACCGGGGAGCTGTTTTTT
CDR3: CASIRAGQSTGELFF
J: TRBJ2-2
size: once
D: .
V: TRBV28

DNA: TGCGCCAGCAGCCAAGATGTCGCTGGGAGGGAGCAGTACTTC
CDR3: CASSQDVAGREQYF
J: TRBJ2-7
size: .
D: .
V: TRBV4-3

DNA: TGTGCCAGCAGCTATGGGGCCTCCATCACCGGGGAGCTGTTTTTT
CDR3: CASSYGASITGELFF
J: TRBJ2-2
size: .
D: .
V: TRBV7-9

DNA: TGTGCCAGTGTCAGGGGGCGTGGAGAAAAACTGTTTTTT
CDR3: CASVRGRGEKLFF
J: TRBJ1-4
size: .
D: TRBD1
V: TRBV19

DNA: TGCAGTGCTGACACCAAAAACATTCAGTACTTC
CDR3: CSADTKNIQYF
J: TRBJ2-4
size: .
D: .
V: TRBV20-1

DNA: TGTGCCAGCAGCTTAGGTGTGAGAGGGGACGGCGAGCAGTACTTC
CDR3: CASSLGVRGDGEQYF
J: TRBJ2-7
size: once
D: .
V: TRBV7-2

DNA: TGCGCCAGCAGCTTGGCCGGAGCAGGCTCCTACAATGAGCAGTTCTTC
CDR3: CASSLAGAGSYNEQFF
J: TRBJ2-1
size: .
D: .
V: TRBV5-1

DNA: TGTGCCAGCAGCACCCGACTAGCGGGAGCCACCGGGGGTACGCAGTATTTT
CDR3: CASSTRLAGATGGTQYF
J: TRBJ2-3
size: .
D: TRBD2
V: TRBV7-8

DNA: TGTGCCAGCAGTGAAGCGCGCGGATACAGCACAGATACGCAGTATTTT
CDR3: CASSEARGYSTDTQYF
J: TRBJ2-3
size: .
D: .
V: TRBV6-1

DNA: TGCGCCAGCAGCCTCGTGGATGAGCAGTTCTTC
CDR3: CASSLVDEQFF
J: TRBJ2-1
size: .
D: .
V: TRBV5-1

DNA: TGTGCCAGCCAGAGTCCCGGGGTCGGCGAGCAGTACTTC
CDR3: CASQSPGVGEQYF
J: TRBJ2-7
size: .
D: .
V: TRBV28

DNA: TGTGCCAGCAGTCGATATGCTGAAGCTTTCTTT
CDR3: CASSRYAEAFF
J: TRBJ1-1
size: .
D: .
V: TRBV14

DNA: TGTGCCAGCAGTGAAGGGGGCCGAATCTACAATGAGCAGTTCTTC
CDR3: CASSEGGRIYNEQFF
J: TRBJ2-1
size: .
D: .
V: TRBV25-1

DNA: TGCGCCAGCAGCGGGGCGCCGGGACAAAGCACAGATACGCAGTATTTT
CDR3: CASSGAPGQSTDTQYF
J: TRBJ2-3
size: .
D: .
V: TRBV5-1

DNA: TGTGCCAGCAGTTTACCCAGACAGGGCGGGGGCTACACCTTC
CDR3: CASSLPRQGGGYTF
J: TRBJ1-2
size: once
D: TRBD1
V: TRBV28

DNA: TGCGCCAGCAGCTTGGGGGGATCTGGAGATACGCAGTATTTT
CDR3: CASSLGGSGDTQYF
J: TRBJ2-3
size: .
D: .
V: TRBV5-1

DNA: TGTGCCACCAGCACCGCCGGGTCTCGCGGGGAGCTGTTTTTT
CDR3: CATSTAGSRGELFF
J: TRBJ2-2
size: .
D: .
V: TRBV15

DNA: TGTGCCAGCAGTCTATTTTCTCTGGGGCAGCCCCAGCATTTT
CDR3: CASSLFSLGQPQHF
J: TRBJ1-5
size: .
D: .
V: TRBV6-6

DNA: TGTGCCAGCAGTTTAAGGGTGTCCTACAATGAGCAGTTCTTC
CDR3: CASSLRVSYNEQFF
J: TRBJ2-1
size: .
D: .
V: TRBV27

DNA: TGTGCCAGCTCGCCGTCGGGTCGGAAGGAGCAGTTCTTC
CDR3: CASSPSGRKEQFF
J: TRBJ2-1
size: .
D: .
V: TRBV18

DNA: TGTGCCAGCAGCGCAGGAGGGGAGCTGTTTTTT
CDR3: CASSAGGELFF
J: TRBJ2-2
size: .
D: .
V: TRBV7-9

DNA: TGCGCCAGCAGCCCGGGGGAGCTTAATGAAAAACTGTTTTTT
CDR3: CASSPGELNEKLFF
J: TRBJ1-4
size: .
D: .
V: TRBV5-1

DNA: TGCGCCAGCAGCTTGGCCTCGCCCAACGAGCAGTACTTC
CDR3: CASSLASPNEQYF
J: TRBJ2-7
size: .
D: .
V: TRBV5-1

DNA: TGTGCCCGCTCGGCGGGCCAGTACACTGAAGCTTTCTTT
CDR3: CARSAGQYTEAFF
J: TRBJ1-1
size: .
D: .
V: TRBV30

DNA: TGTGCCTGGGGGGCCGGGACAGAAAATGGCTACACCTTC
CDR3: CAWGAGTENGYTF
J: TRBJ1-2
size: .
D: TRBD1
V: TRBV30

DNA: TGTGCCAGTAGTATTGCGGGTGGTGGAAACACCATATATTTT
CDR3: CASSIAGGGNTIYF
J: TRBJ1-3
size: .
D: .
V: TRBV19

DNA: TGCGCCAGCAGCCAAAACACTAACTATGGCTACACCTTC
CDR3: CASSQNTNYGYTF
J: TRBJ1-2
size: once
D: .
V: TRBV5-1

DNA: TGTGCCTCCAGGGAGGAAACTGGCTACACCTTC
CDR3: CASREETGYTF
J: TRBJ1-2
size: .
D: .
V: TRBV30

DNA: TGTGCCAGCAGCTTCATCAAGGCGAGGTACGAGCAGTACTTC
CDR3: CASSFIKARYEQYF
J: TRBJ2-7
size: .
D: .
V: TRBV11-2

DNA: TGTGCCAGCAGTGCACCAGAAACAGATACGCAGTATTTT
CDR3: CASSAPETDTQYF
J: TRBJ2-3
size: .
D: .
V: TRBV6-1